The clone carrying this TCR beta chain has ten or more counts. Antigen unknown. The record originates from a study of identical twins. Study findings and constraints: Excess sharing by twins proved weaker in beta out-of-frame sequences. Fewer insertions were carried by abundant cord blood beta clonotypes, but none was seen in memory repertoires.

One entry per CDR3 protein results from TCRdb running MiXCR on the 5' RACE reads. The repertoire holds approximately 220,000 distinct CDR3 sequences, with 7.5% as singletons. V was pared by 0 bases and J by 3 bases, with 8 bases between. Germline V gene data show CDR1 as LGHDT and CDR2 as YNNKEL (reference sequence). The CDR3 is 15 residues long. Another study also made use of these data, one on yellow fever vaccine responses in identical twins.

V is TRBV3-1 and J is TRBJ2-2, with D hard to call. The TCR originated in a woman aged 18-29 years in good health. The sample comprised memory (CD45RO+) T cells sorted from blood. DNA of the CDR3: TGTGCCAGCAGCCAAGATCCGTGGGACACCGGGGAGCTGTTTTTT. This translates into CASSQDPWDTGELFF.